The T cell receptor (beta chain) under discussion was sequenced for a study of shared clonotypes between healthy human individuals. Study-wide results and limits: Clonotypes not shared had lower generation probabilities than those common to all four donors. How much donors shared clonotypes was expected to be affected by sequencing depth.

TCRdb's table, derived via immunoSEQ multiplex PCR, lists solely in-frame clones and lacks some. The sample holds millions of clones; 90% to 95% are singletons and the top ten take under 0.15%. Of note for this clone: Its antigen is currently unknown.

The CDR3 is 16 residues long. V usage is TRBV21-1 and J usage is TRBJ1-1; TRBD1 reflects the table's D call only, with no check against the DNA. TRBV21-1 is a documented pseudogene. The specimen sequenced was naive CD4+ T cells sorted from blood. Specified subset: CD45RA+ positively selected. The receptor comes from a man aged 18-30 years in good health. CDR3 DNA sequence: TGTGCCAGCAGCAAAGACCTAGGACAGCGCAACACTGAAGCTTTCTTT. It translates to CASSKDLGQRNTEAFF.